These T cell receptor beta chains were read from a single sample in a study of neurological immune-mediated disorders. MiXCR, run by TCRdb on the 5' RACE reads, gives a single entry per CDR3 protein. The data show roughly 27,000 distinct CDR3 sequences, roughly 2.7% seen once. Sequencing input: PBMCs. The receptors originated from a woman aged 50 to 65 with multiple sclerosis. The conserved cysteine and the conserved F or W are not part of the CDR3 here. Each record gives: J gene, V gene, CDR3 protein.

J: TRBJ1-3; V: TRBV10-3; CDR3: AISGGDLGNTIY
J: TRBJ2-7; V: TRBV3-1; CDR3: ASSQGPGGSREQY
J: TRBJ2-1; V: TRBV20-1; CDR3: SARFGTGYNEQF
J: TRBJ1-1; V: TRBV5-1; CDR3: ASSVDAVVAF
J: TRBJ2-2; V: TRBV3-1; CDR3: ASSQGLARTGELF
J: TRBJ1-1; V: TRBV5-1; CDR3: ASSEDRAINTEAF
J: TRBJ2-5; V: TRBV6-2/TRBV6-3; CDR3: ASSYTETQY
J: TRBJ2-3; V: TRBV27; CDR3: ASSWASTDTQY
J: TRBJ2-7; V: TRBV29-1; CDR3: SVDTRGIGDYEQY
J: TRBJ2-7; V: TRBV18; CDR3: ASSPTGPPSYEQY
J: TRBJ2-1; V: TRBV7-9; CDR3: ASSLTQSLYNEQF
J: TRBJ1-2; V: TRBV12-3/TRBV12-4; CDR3: ASSLDRGKSGYT
J: TRBJ2-7; V: TRBV20-1; CDR3: SAIRLADYEQY
J: TRBJ2-2; V: TRBV9; CDR3: ASSVGLAGVGELF
J: TRBJ1-1; V: TRBV20-1; CDR3: SALPWPQNTEAF
J: TRBJ2-1; V: TRBV20-1; CDR3: SAPSGRNALNEQF
J: TRBJ2-1; V: TRBV7-8; CDR3: ASSLGDEQF
J: TRBJ2-7; V: TRBV5-1; CDR3: ASSNGPLDTYEQY
J: TRBJ1-1; V: TRBV12-3/TRBV12-4; CDR3: ASSLVGTTEAF
J: TRBJ2-5; V: TRBV5-1; CDR3: ASTWTTGFQETQY
J: TRBJ2-3; V: TRBV5-5; CDR3: ASSLEFAGAGDTQY
J: TRBJ1-1; V: TRBV10-3; CDR3: AISGTGGNTEAF
J: TRBJ2-3; V: TRBV7-2; CDR3: ASSLGGRVDTQY
J: TRBJ1-3; V: TRBV5-1; CDR3: ASSFGSSSSGNTIY
J: TRBJ2-7; V: TRBV5-1; CDR3: ASSLERGAYEQY
J: TRBJ2-3; V: TRBV7-2; CDR3: ASSLSFGADTQY
J: TRBJ2-3; V: TRBV6-5; CDR3: ASSYSAGVRDTQY
J: TRBJ1-2; V: TRBV12-3/TRBV12-4; CDR3: ASSWDSGYT
J: TRBJ2-7; V: TRBV11-3; CDR3: ASSRSGNEQY
J: TRBJ2-5; V: TRBV10-3; CDR3: AISNSKQETQY
J: TRBJ2-5; V: TRBV20-1; CDR3: SAAQRPQETQY
J: TRBJ2-5; V: TRBV20-1; CDR3: SAHPLQGMGQETQY
J: TRBJ2-7; V: TRBV6-5; CDR3: ASSGASGPTYYYEQY
J: TRBJ1-1; V: TRBV18; CDR3: ASSESRDTEAF
J: TRBJ2-1; V: TRBV5-1; CDR3: ASSLWGLAGVPPPYEQF
J: TRBJ2-3; V: TRBV7-6; CDR3: ASSLALDVTQY
J: TRBJ2-6; V: TRBV25-1; CDR3: ASSEYKGTGANVLT
J: TRBJ2-3; V: TRBV24-1; CDR3: ATSDQRGRTDTQY
J: TRBJ2-6; V: TRBV4-1; CDR3: ASSQDGTVSGANVLT
J: TRBJ2-3; V: TRBV12-3/TRBV12-4; CDR3: ASSLARWDWGDTQY
J: TRBJ2-1; V: TRBV7-2; CDR3: ASSLIGYNEQF
J: TRBJ2-7; V: TRBV5-1; CDR3: ASSGQGAYEQY
J: TRBJ2-5; V: TRBV20-1; CDR3: SAGAAGTLETQY
J: TRBJ2-2; V: TRBV7-2; CDR3: ASSPYRPDTGELF
J: TRBJ2-5; V: TRBV6-2/TRBV6-3; CDR3: ASSLLAGEKTQY
J: TRBJ2-7; V: TRBV7-9; CDR3: ASSSELDAAYEQY
J: TRBJ1-2; V: TRBV12-3/TRBV12-4; CDR3: ASSRITWDGYT
J: TRBJ2-7; V: TRBV6-6; CDR3: ASSGPRMSYEQY
J: TRBJ2-3; V: TRBV9; CDR3: AGDWADTQY
J: TRBJ1-2; V: TRBV20-1; CDR3: SASPRQAPGYT